Below, one T cell receptor (beta chain) is given with its context. This entry belongs to a study of T cell changes during pregnancy in multiple sclerosis. Looked up from germline, CDR1 is LNHDA and CDR2 is SQIVND (reference sequence). Trimming removed 3 bases from V and 4 bases from J, with 20 bases in between. There are 17 residues in the CDR3. TCRdb's table, derived via immunoSEQ multiplex PCR, lists solely in-frame clones and lacks some. Of 20,000 to 30,000 clones detected, approximately 86% appear once; the ten largest clones hold 1%. This chain uses TRBV19 with TRBJ2-3; D may be TRBD2 (5 bases). The clonotype was recovered from a female donor in good health, enrolled as a control in a pregnancy study. The source was CD4+ T cells from peripheral blood mononuclear cells, collected in the second trimester of pregnancy. This CDR3 is CASSMFARAGGADTQYF. The CDR3 DNA sequence: TGTGCCAGTAGTATGTTCGCGAGGGCGGGTGGCGCAGATACGCAGTATTTT.